What follows are 16 T cell receptor beta chains derived from one specimen sequenced in a study of PD-L1 blockade in urothelial cancer. Profiled with immunoSEQ multiplex PCR; TCRdb holds only in-frame clones, not every one. The sample yields 70,000 or so clones, 85% to 90% seen once. Time point reported: pretreatment peripheral blood. This specimen was PBMCs, taken around atezolizumab (anti-PD-L1) treatment. The source is an older man with urothelial cancer.

The chain uses TRBV13 and TRBJ2-5; possible D gene TRBD1, 5 bases. The V and J ends lost 0 bases and 5 bases respectively, with 19 bases between them. Germline values: CDR1 PRHDT, CDR2 FYEKMQ (reference sequence). This CDR3 is 17 amino acids long. CDR3: CASSLGRLRAPRETQYF. For the CDR3, the DNA is TGTGCCAGCAGCTTAGGGAGGCTCAGGGCACCGCGGGAGACCCAGTACTTC.

The chain links TRBV19 to TRBJ2-7; 11 nucleotides agree with TRBD2. V trimming: 5 bases; J trimming: 0 bases; junction bases outside the gene matches: 3. Germline V CDR1 and CDR2: LNHDA, SQIVND (reference sequence). The CDR3 is 15 residues long. The CDR3 protein is CASSLAGGFSYEQYF. In DNA form, the CDR3 reads TGTGCCAGTAGTTTAGCGGGAGGGTTCTCCTACGAGCAGTACTTC.

The CDR3 nucleotides are TGTGCCAGCAGCTTGTATCGTTTTGGACTCGGTAGAGATGAAGCTTTCTTT. Encoded protein: CASSLYRFGLGRDEAFF. This chain uses TRBV5-8 with TRBJ1-1; D not resolved. This CDR3 contains 17 residues. V lost 1 base and J 7 bases, leaving 23 bases between the germline ends. Germline values: CDR1 SGHTS, CDR2 YDEGEE.

V is TRBV19 and J is TRBJ1-5; 9 bases match TRBD1. This CDR3 has 14 residues. The V gene end was trimmed by 5 bases and the J gene end by 9 bases; junction bases not matched to a gene: 8. The germline V gene has CDR1 LNHDA and CDR2 SQIVND (reference sequence). Here the CDR3 reads CASSRTGGVLPQHF. DNA of the CDR3: TGTGCCAGTAGTCGCACAGGGGGCGTGCTGCCCCAGCATTTT.

The V and J genes are TRBV19 and TRBJ1-3; 7 positions match TRBD1. Trimming removed 6 bases from V and 0 bases from J; junction bases left unmatched: 8. The CDR3 sequence is 16 residues long. Germline CDR1 is LNHDA and CDR2 is SQIVND (reference sequence). The CDR3 loop reads CASSRLTGVSGNTIYF. The CDR3 DNA reads TGTGCCAGTAGCCGACTAACAGGGGTCTCTGGAAACACCATATATTTT.

The count of this clone is one. This chain joins TRBV7-6 and TRBJ2-3, with TRBD2 as a possible D gene (6 bases). V shed 2 bases and J shed 3 bases, with 15 bases lying between them. The CDR3 runs to 16 residues. The germline V gene has CDR1 SGHVS and CDR2 FNYEAQ. The CDR3 loop reads CASSLTSGALTDTQYF. DNA of the CDR3: TGTGCCAGCAGCTTAACATCGGGAGCCCTAACAGATACGCAGTATTTT.

This chain joins TRBV5-1 and TRBJ2-2; D might be TRBD1 (5 bases). Germline CDR1 and CDR2: SGHRS and YFSETQ. The CDR3 loop spans 16 amino acids. Deletions cut 1 base from V and 6 bases from J, with 16 bases between. As DNA, the CDR3 is TGCGCCAGCAGCTTGCCGCAGGGTCTGGATGCCGGGGAGCTGTTTTTT. It is translated as CASSLPQGLDAGELFF. Full variable domain (outside the CDR3, taken from reference TRBV5-1 and TRBJ2-2): KAGVTQTPRYLIKTRGQQVTLSCSPISGHRSVSWYQQTPGQGLQFLFEYFSETQRNKGNFPGRFSGRQFSNSRSEMNVSTLELGDSALYLCASSLPQGLDAGELFFGEGSRLTVL.

The rearrangement joins TRBV5-1 to TRBJ1-2; a possible D gene is TRBD1 (6 bases). The germline CDR1 and CDR2 sequences are SGHRS and YFSETQ. The CDR3 has 17 amino acids. V was cut by 3 bases and J by 8 bases, with 26 bases left in between. CDR3 residues: CASSWPRDTNTPFGYTF. The CDR3 bases are TGCGCCAGCAGCTGGCCACGGGACACTAATACGCCCTTCGGCTACACCTTC.

The rearrangement joins TRBV2 to TRBJ1-1, with 7 bases that match TRBD1. Trimming took 5 bases from V and 10 from J; bases not matched to a gene: 13. The CDR3 sequence is 14 residues long. CDR1 and CDR2 from the germline V gene are SNHLY and FYNNEI. Here the CDR3 reads CASSSDRTQGGAFF. Written as DNA, the CDR3 is TGTGCCAGCAGTTCGGACAGGACCCAAGGGGGAGCTTTCTTT.

The rearrangement links TRBV7-8 to TRBJ2-3; D perhaps matches TRBD1 (6 bases). Trimming removed 6 bases at V and 0 bases at J, with 19 bases between. The CDR3 runs 17 residues. CDR1 is SGHVS, CDR2 FQNEAQ, per germline. CDR3 in DNA: TGTGCCAGCAGACCATATCGGACAGCGTCTAGCACAGATACGCAGTATTTT. It yields the protein CASRPYRTASSTDTQYF.

The V call is TRBV7-8, the J call TRBJ1-5, with D possibly TRBD1 on 6 matching bases. The CDR3 length is 16 residues. CDR1 is SGHVS and CDR2 is FQNEAQ in the germline V gene. V was cut by 4 bases and J by 4 bases, with 17 bases left in between. The CDR3 reads CASSSAGGQGNQPQHF. DNA of the CDR3: TGTGCCAGCAGCTCAGCTGGGGGCCAGGGGAATCAGCCCCAGCATTTT.

This chain joins TRBV5-1 and TRBJ2-3; 9 nucleotides agree with TRBD1. V lost 4 bases, J lost 0 bases, and 3 bases stayed unmatched. Germline CDR1 and CDR2: SGHRS and YFSETQ. CDR3 length: 15 amino acids. The CDR3 DNA sequence: TGCGCCAGCAGCCTAGGACAGGGGAGCACAGATACGCAGTATTTT. Its protein product is CASSLGQGSTDTQYF.

V gene TRBV7-6 combines with J gene TRBJ2-7, with D possibly TRBD2 on 5 matching bases. The CDR3 runs 14 residues. Trimming left V 3 bases short and J 3 bases short, with 12 bases between. Germline lookup yields CDR1 SGHVS and CDR2 FNYEAQ. The CDR3 DNA is TGTGCCAGCAGCTTGGCCGGGGAGCGCTACGAGCAGTACTTC. Amino acids: CASSLAGERYEQYF.

The chain uses TRBV7-3 and TRBJ2-1; 11 bases fit TRBD2. The J segment lost 1 base and the V segment lost 8 bases, leaving 4 bases of the junction unmatched. CDR3 length: 15 residues. Per germline, CDR1 SGHTA and CDR2 FQGTGA. The CDR3 region is CASGLAGASYNEQFF. CDR3 DNA sequence: TGTGCCAGCGGACTAGCGGGTGCTTCCTACAATGAGCAGTTCTTC.

The chain uses TRBV2 and TRBJ1-2; D remains ambiguous. Germline assignment: CDR1 SNHLY and CDR2 FYNNEI. The CDR3 sequence is 13 residues long. V lost 9 bases, J lost 4 bases, and 15 bases lay in between. For the CDR3, the DNA is TGTGCCAGGACGGATCCTCCGGGCTATGGCTACACCTTC. Protein product: CARTDPPGYGYTF.

The gene calls are TRBV28 and TRBJ1-3; D remains ambiguous. Trimming stripped 2 bases from V and 4 bases from J, with 9 bases between. Germline V lookup: CDR1 MDHEN, CDR2 SYDVKM. The CDR3 spans 14 residues. This CDR3 reads CASSLRGSGNTIYF. The CDR3 DNA reads TGTGCCAGCAGTTTACGGGGATCCGGAAACACCATATATTTT.